A selection of T cell receptor beta chains follows, all from one sample in a study of PD-1 blockade in classical Hodgkin lymphoma. Sequenced by immunoSEQ multiplex PCR; TCRdb stores in-frame clones only, minus some. The sample shows roughly 61,000 clones, approximately 90% of them seen only once. This specimen consisted of peripheral blood mononuclear cells (PBMCs), obtained before the second cycle of nivolumab. The receptors derive from a human donor with classical Hodgkin lymphoma. Both conserved end residues are part of each CDR3. The D gene is left open where the match is weak. Some rows mark clone size as missing; the rest say once, few, many or name a class of expanded clone.

>.|TRBV28|TRBJ1-5|.
TGTGCCAGCACCCTTAGTGGTGGACAGCCCCAGCATTTT
CASTLSGGQPQHF
>.|TRBV19|TRBJ1-1|.
TGTGCCAGTACCCTTGACACCTTGAACACTGAAGCTTTCTTT
CASTLDTLNTEAFF
>TRBD2|TRBV4-1|TRBJ2-7|once
TGCGCCAGCAGCCAAGAAACCGGACGGGGGGTAAGCTTGGAGCACGAGCAGTACTTC
CASSQETGRGVSLEHEQYF
>TRBD2|TRBV5-1|TRBJ2-7|.
TGCGCCAGCAGCTTGGCCGGGACTAGCGGTTACGAGCAGTACTTC
CASSLAGTSGYEQYF
>.|TRBV9|TRBJ1-3|.
TGTGCCAGCAGCGTAGAAGATGGTACAAACACCATATATTTT
CASSVEDGTNTIYF
>.|TRBV4-2|TRBJ2-1|once
TGTGCCAGCAGCCAATGGACGGGAGCCGACTACAATGAGCAGTTCTTC
CASSQWTGADYNEQFF
>TRBD1|TRBV19|TRBJ2-1|.
TGTGCCAGTAGTATCCTCGGACAGGGAAACAATGAGCAGTTCTTC
CASSILGQGNNEQFF
>.|TRBV6-1|TRBJ1-6|few
TGTGCCAGCAGTCAAGGACAGATAACCTATAATTCACCCCTCCACTTT
CASSQGQITYNSPLHF
>TRBD2|TRBV2|TRBJ2-7|.
TGTGCCAGTAAACTAACTAGCGGGAGATCCGAGCAGTACTTC
CASKLTSGRSEQYF
>.|TRBV25-1|TRBJ1-5|once
TGTGCCAGTGGGGTCGGGGGTCATCAGCCCCAGCATTTT
CASGVGGHQPQHF
>TRBD2|TRBV7-8|TRBJ2-5|.
TGTGCCAGCAGCTTAGAGCTAGCGGGAAACCAAGAGACCCAGTACTTC
CASSLELAGNQETQYF
>.|TRBV5-1|TRBJ2-2|.
TGCGCCAGCAGCTCCTCCAAAGGATGGGTCAACACCGGGGAGCTGTTTTTT
CASSSSKGWVNTGELFF
>.|TRBV5-6|TRBJ1-2|once
TGTGCCAGCAGCCTGGTAGGACCTCGGTATGGCTACACCTTC
CASSLVGPRYGYTF
>.|TRBV29-1|TRBJ2-7|.
TGCAGCGTTGAAGGGTCTGGACACGACCTATACGAGCAGTACTTC
CSVEGSGHDLYEQYF
>TRBD2|TRBV19|TRBJ2-7|.
TGTGCCAGTAGTATGGGGACTAGCGGGACATACGAGCAGTACTTC
CASSMGTSGTYEQYF
>.|TRBV12-5|TRBJ2-3|.
TGTGCTAGTGCCCCTCCCCCAGATACGCAGTATTTT
CASAPPPDTQYF
>.|TRBV6-6|TRBJ2-5|.
TGTGCCAGCAGACCAATTTCGTCGGAGGGTCAAGAGACCCAGTACTTC
CASRPISSEGQETQYF
>.|TRBV7-9|TRBJ2-7|medium-sized
TGTGCCAGCAGTCCGACAGTCCACGAGCAGTACTTC
CASSPTVHEQYF
>.|TRBV10-3|TRBJ2-3|.
TGTGCCATCAGCCCTAGCACAGATACGCAGTATTTT
CAISPSTDTQYF
>.|TRBV5-5|TRBJ2-7|.
TGTGCCAGCAGCCCCGAGTTGGGGGGGCTGACCTACGAGCAGTACTTC
CASSPELGGLTYEQYF
>TRBD1|TRBV5-6|TRBJ2-7|.
TGTGCCAGCAGCACCACAGGGGACCACGAGCAGTACTTC
CASSTTGDHEQYF
>.|TRBV14|TRBJ2-1|.
TGTGCCAGCAGCCCATTAGGATCACGACAATGGGACGACAATGAGCAGTTCTTC
CASSPLGSRQWDDNEQFF
>.|TRBV5-4|TRBJ2-6|.
TGTGCCAGCAGCTTCCCTAATGGGGCCAACGTCCTGACTTTC
CASSFPNGANVLTF
>TRBD2|TRBV15|TRBJ2-3|.
TGTGCCACCAGCATGACTAGCGGGGACACAGATACGCAGTATTTT
CATSMTSGDTDTQYF
>.|TRBV9|TRBJ1-2|.
TGTGCCAGCAGCGAGGAGGAGGCGGTCGGGGAGGCCCGCTATGGCTACACCTTC
CASSEEEAVGEARYGYTF
>.|TRBV27|TRBJ2-5|once
TGTGCCAGCAGTGACCAGGGGGGTCGGTACCAAGAGACCCAGTACTTC
CASSDQGGRYQETQYF
>.|TRBV7-2|TRBJ1-4|.
TGTGCCAGCAGCTTAGATCCCGGGGCGGTTAATGAAAAACTGTTTTTT
CASSLDPGAVNEKLFF
>.|TRBV5-4|TRBJ2-7|.
TGTGCCAGCAGCTTGCCAGGGGCCCTTACCTACGAGCAGTACTTC
CASSLPGALTYEQYF
>TRBD2|TRBV4-1|TRBJ2-5|.
TGCGCCAGCAGGGGGTGGGGACTAGCAAAACAAGAGACCCAGTACTTC
CASRGWGLAKQETQYF
>TRBD1|TRBV7-9|TRBJ2-5|.
TGTGCCAGCAGCGCTAGGGACAGGCTCGGGGAGACCCAGTACTTC
CASSARDRLGETQYF
>TRBD1|TRBV6-1|TRBJ2-7|.
TGTGCCAGCACTCCTGGACAGGGGGCTGGATACGAGCAGTACTTC
CASTPGQGAGYEQYF
>TRBD1|TRBV19|TRBJ1-1|few
TGTGCCAGTAAGGGACAGGGGCTGGGTGACACTGAAGCTTTCTTT
CASKGQGLGDTEAFF
>TRBD1|TRBV7-9|TRBJ2-6|.
TGTGCCAGCATCATTACAGGGGCTGGGGCCAACGTCCTGACTTTC
CASIITGAGANVLTF
>.|TRBV10-3|TRBJ2-5|.
TGTGCCATCAGTGAGTCCAGGGGGGCGCAAGAGACCCAGTACTTC
CAISESRGAQETQYF
>.|TRBV7-7|TRBJ2-5|.
TGTGCCAGCAGCTTCCGGGAACAAGAGACCCAGTACTTC
CASSFREQETQYF
>TRBD2|TRBV19|TRBJ2-2|.
TGTGCCAGTAGTGGAGGACTAGCGACGAACACCGGGGAGCTGTTTTTT
CASSGGLATNTGELFF
>.|TRBV6-6|TRBJ2-7|.
TGTGCCAGCAGTTACGAAGGACGCGAGCAGTACTTC
CASSYEGREQYF
>.|TRBV2|TRBJ1-1|once
TGTGCCAGCACCGAGGGTAAAGGGAACACTGAAGCTTTCTTT
CASTEGKGNTEAFF
>TRBD1|TRBV9|TRBJ2-6|.
TGTGCCAGCAGCATACAGGGGGCGCCTGGGGCCAACGTCCTGACTTTC
CASSIQGAPGANVLTF
>.|TRBV6-4|TRBJ1-6|.
TGTGCCAGCAGTGAATCCGCTCAGGGGAATTCACCCCTCCACTTT
CASSESAQGNSPLHF